The entry that follows covers one T cell receptor beta chain sequence. The antigen remains undetermined. The sample has other DNA sequences that encode this CDR3 too. The data were taken from a study of identifying expanded T cells in peripheral blood. Only in-frame clones appear in the TCRdb table, and some are missing; sequencing was by immunoSEQ multiplex PCR. Here the sample spans some 97,000 clones, over 80% being singletons. Trimming stripped 0 bases from V and 4 bases from J, with 4 bases between. CDR1 is SGDLS and CDR2 is YYNGEE in the germline V gene. The CDR3 length is 12 residues. Collection occurred without any documented infections or immune events in donors. General observations from the study: Across healthy donors, higher total template counts meant significantly greater approximately 2-week count variance. Over approximately two and four weeks, about 15 and 19 clones changed, versus around 1.2 between replicates.

Sequenced sample: blood. This TCR derives from a person aged 18 to 69 in good health. The rearrangement uses TRBV9 and TRBJ1-1; D gene ambiguous. CDR3 in DNA: TGTGCCAGCAGCGTAGCCGGCACTGAAGCTTTCTTT. The encoded protein is CASSVAGTEAFF.